This TCR beta chain was retrieved from a study of T cells in Graves' hyperthyroidism and ophthalmopathy. TCR beta CDR3 sequences were amplified from RNA transcripts. Primed by the HTBI set, a first-round RT-PCR was run on the TCR CDR3. Each CDR3 protein gets one entry after TCRdb re-called the multiplex PCR reads with MiXCR. The profile shows 300,000 to 400,000 distinct CDR3 sequences, around 13% of them singletons. Study results and caveats: The model made its ophthalmopathy prediction, and onset followed a median approximately 7 months later.

In the case of this clonotype: Its antigen remains unknown.

V was pared by 2 bases and J by 2 bases, with 24 bases of the junction left unmatched. The CDR3 contains 21 residues. Germline values: CDR1 MNHEY, CDR2 SVGEGT. Recently diagnosed hyperthyroidism of less than 2 months' duration affected patients aged 18 to 65. In making diagnoses, clinical symptoms, serum thyroxine and TRAb, thyroid ultrasound and orbital computed tomography were all used. V gene TRBV6-2 or TRBV6-3 combines with J gene TRBJ2-7; 7 bases fit TRBD1. Sequenced material: blood. The TCR sequence derives from an older woman with Graves' hyperthyroidism. The CDR3 coding sequence is TGTGCCAGCAGTTACCGAAATAGGGGGCCCTCTTTCAAATACACAACCTACGAGCAGTACTTC. This encodes CASSYRNRGPSFKYTTYEQYF.